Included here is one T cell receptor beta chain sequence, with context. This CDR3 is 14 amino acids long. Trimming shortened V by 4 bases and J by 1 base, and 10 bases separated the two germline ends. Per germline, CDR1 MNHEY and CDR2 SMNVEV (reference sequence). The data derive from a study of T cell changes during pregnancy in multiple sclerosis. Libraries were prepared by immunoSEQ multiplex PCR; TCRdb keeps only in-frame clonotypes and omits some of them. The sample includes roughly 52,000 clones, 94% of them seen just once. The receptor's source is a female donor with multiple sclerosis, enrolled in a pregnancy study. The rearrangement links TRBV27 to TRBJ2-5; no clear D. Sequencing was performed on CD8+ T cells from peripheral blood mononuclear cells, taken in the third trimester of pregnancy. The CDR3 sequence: CASSYTPFQETQYF. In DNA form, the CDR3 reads TGTGCCAGCAGTTATACACCTTTCCAAGAGACCCAGTACTTC.